The clone carrying this TCR beta chain was seen a handful of times. Its target is not known. The sample originates from a study of CD8 T cells in ankylosing spondylitis. Overall study results and limits: Some of the motif variants had earlier been found in reactive arthritis patients' fluid and blood. In peripheral blood, disease-linked CD8+ clones occurred at relatively low frequencies. Disease-linked clones reportedly concentrated significantly in matched ankylosing spondylitis synovial fluid. One TCR beta motif, made up of roughly eight highly homologous variants, appeared characteristic of ankylosing spondylitis blood.

V lost 8 bases to trimming and J lost 0 bases, with 14 bases between them. The length of the CDR3 is 15 residues. The germline gives CDR1 SNHLY, CDR2 FYNNEI. TCRdb recomputed calls from the 5' RACE reads with MiXCR, one row per CDR3 protein. This table holds approximately 550,000 distinct CDR3 sequences, 9.5% to 15% found once. The sequencing sample was made of blood, either unsorted or a sorted T cell fraction (not recorded which). The sequence was obtained from a male donor with ankylosing spondylitis. This rearrangement joins TRBV2 to TRBJ2-1, with D possibly matching TRBD2 (6 bases). CDR3 sequence reads: CASDGDFSSYNEQFF. DNA of the CDR3: TGTGCCAGCGATGGGGACTTTAGCTCCTACAATGAGCAGTTCTTC.